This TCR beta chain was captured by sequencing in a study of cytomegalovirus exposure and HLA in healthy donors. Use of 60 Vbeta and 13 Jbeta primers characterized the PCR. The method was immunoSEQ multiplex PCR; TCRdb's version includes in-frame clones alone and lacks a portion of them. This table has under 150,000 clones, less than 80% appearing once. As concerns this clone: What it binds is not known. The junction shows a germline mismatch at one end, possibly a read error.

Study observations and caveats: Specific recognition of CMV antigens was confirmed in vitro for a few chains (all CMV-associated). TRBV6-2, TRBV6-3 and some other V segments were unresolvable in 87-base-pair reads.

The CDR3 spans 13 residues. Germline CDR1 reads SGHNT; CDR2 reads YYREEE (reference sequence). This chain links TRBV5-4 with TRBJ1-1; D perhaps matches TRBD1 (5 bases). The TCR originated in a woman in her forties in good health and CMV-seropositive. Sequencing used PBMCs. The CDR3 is CASSPGGGRICDF. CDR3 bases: TGTGCCAGCAGCCCCGGCGGGGGGAGGATCTGTGACTTT.